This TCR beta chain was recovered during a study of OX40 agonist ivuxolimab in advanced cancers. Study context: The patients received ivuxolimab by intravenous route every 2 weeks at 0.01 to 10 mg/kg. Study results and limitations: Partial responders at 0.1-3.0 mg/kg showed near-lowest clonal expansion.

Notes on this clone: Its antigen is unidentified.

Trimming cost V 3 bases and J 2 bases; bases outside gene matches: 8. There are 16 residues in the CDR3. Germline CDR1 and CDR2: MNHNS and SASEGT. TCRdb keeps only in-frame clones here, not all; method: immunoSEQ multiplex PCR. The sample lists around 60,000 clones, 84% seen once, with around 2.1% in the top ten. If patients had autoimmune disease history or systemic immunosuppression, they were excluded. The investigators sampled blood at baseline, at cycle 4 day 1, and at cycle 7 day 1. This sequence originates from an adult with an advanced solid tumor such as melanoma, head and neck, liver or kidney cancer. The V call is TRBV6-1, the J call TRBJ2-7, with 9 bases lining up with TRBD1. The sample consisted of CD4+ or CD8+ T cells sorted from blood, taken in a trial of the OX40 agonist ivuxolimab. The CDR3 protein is CASSDLLGQGTYEQYF. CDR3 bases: TGTGCCAGCAGTGATCTACTCGGACAGGGGACCTACGAGCAGTACTTC.